Here is one T cell receptor beta chain with its context. Its cognate antigen is unknown. Produced via immunoSEQ multiplex PCR; TCRdb's table is partial and in-frame only. Of approximately 110,000 clones in the sample, 70% to 90% were seen once. The CDR3 is made up of 13 amino acids. Germline CDR1 LNHDA, CDR2 SQIVND (reference sequence). Trimming removed 6 bases at V and 7 bases at J, with 16 bases between. The data belong to a study of T cell responses to AZD1222 COVID-19 vaccine. Findings of the study overall: At 160-218 and 743-854, vaccine-associated CD4 TCRs were dominant, and they spanned spike. The donors showed a predominance of white British ancestry and of females, with possible underestimation of clonal diversity. Reportedly, nearly half of unique spike TCRs recognized epitopes outside B.1.351/B.1.1.7 mutations. Repertoires were obtained only post-peak T cell response.

The chain carries TRBV19 and TRBJ2-7, with D hard to call. Specimen: peripheral blood, collected on day 0 of AZD1222 vaccination. The source of this sequence is an adult in good health. This CDR3 is CASSIRETQEQYF. CDR3 sequence (DNA): TGTGCCAGTAGCATTCGAGAGACGCAAGAGCAGTACTTC.